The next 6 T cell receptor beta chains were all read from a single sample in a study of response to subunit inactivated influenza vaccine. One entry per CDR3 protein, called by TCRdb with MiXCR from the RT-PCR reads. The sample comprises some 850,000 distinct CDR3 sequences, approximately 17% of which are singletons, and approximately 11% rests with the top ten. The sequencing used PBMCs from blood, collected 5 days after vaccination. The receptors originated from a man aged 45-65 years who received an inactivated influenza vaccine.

The CDR3 DNA follows: TGTGCCAGCATCCCAAGCGGGGGAGGGGTCAATGAGCAGTTCTTC. It translates to CASIPSGGGVNEQFF. The V and J genes are TRBV11-2 and TRBJ2-1; the match to TRBD2 covers 8 bases. The germline gives CDR1 SGHAT, CDR2 FQNNGV. Trimming at V came to 7 bases and at J to 6 bases, leaving 11 bases not matched to a gene. This CDR3 has 15 residues. The complete variable domain, with remaining parts taken from reference TRBV11-2 and TRBJ2-1, reads EAGVAQSPRYKIIEKRQSVAFWCNPISGHATLYWYQQILGQGPKLLIQFQNNGVVDDSQLPKDRFSAERLKGVDSTLKIQPAKLEDSAVYLCASIPSGGGVNEQFFGPGTRLTVL.

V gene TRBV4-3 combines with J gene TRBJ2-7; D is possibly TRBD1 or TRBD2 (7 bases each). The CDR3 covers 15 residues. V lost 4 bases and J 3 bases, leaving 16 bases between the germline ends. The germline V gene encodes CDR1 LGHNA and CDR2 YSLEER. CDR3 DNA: TGCGCCAGCAGCCGGGAGGGGGCCGGGGTCTACGAGCAGTACTTC. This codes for CASSREGAGVYEQYF.

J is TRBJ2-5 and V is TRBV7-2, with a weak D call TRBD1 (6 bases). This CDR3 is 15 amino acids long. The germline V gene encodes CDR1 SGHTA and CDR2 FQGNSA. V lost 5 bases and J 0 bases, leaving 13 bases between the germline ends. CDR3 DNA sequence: TGTGCCAGCAGCCCTCAGACAGGAAACCAAGAGACCCAGTACTTC. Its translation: CASSPQTGNQETQYF.

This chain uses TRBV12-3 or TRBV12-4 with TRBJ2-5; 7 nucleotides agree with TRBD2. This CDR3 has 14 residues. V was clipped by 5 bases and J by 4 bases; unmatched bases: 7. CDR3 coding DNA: TGTGCCAGCAGTGGAGGGTCTAGCGGAGAGACCCAGTACTTC. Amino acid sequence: CASSGGSSGETQYF.

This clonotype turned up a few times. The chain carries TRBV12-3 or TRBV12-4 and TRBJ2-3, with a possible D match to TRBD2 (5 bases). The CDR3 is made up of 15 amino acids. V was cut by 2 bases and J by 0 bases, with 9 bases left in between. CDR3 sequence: CASSLQRTSTDTQYF. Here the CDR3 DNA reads TGTGCCAGCAGTTTACAGCGGACTAGCACAGATACGCAGTATTTT.

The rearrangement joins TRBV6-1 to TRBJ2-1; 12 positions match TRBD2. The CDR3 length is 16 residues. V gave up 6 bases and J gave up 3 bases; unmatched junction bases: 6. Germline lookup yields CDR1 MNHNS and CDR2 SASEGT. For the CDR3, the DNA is TGTGCCAGCAGGCTACTAGCGGGGGGCCACTACAATGAGCAGTTCTTC. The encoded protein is CASRLLAGGHYNEQFF.